Below are 6 T cell receptor delta chains sequenced from a single sample in a study of gamma-delta chains in newborns, infants, children. TCRdb fed the reads into CATT to redo clone calling. The sample lists 3,400 or so delta-chain clones; 50% to 55% were seen once. Sequenced material: blood. Source of these receptors: a child who received the measles vaccine.

The V and J genes are TRDV1 and TRDJ1, with a possible D match to TRDD3 (5 bases). CDR3 length equals 16 residues. CDR1 is TSWWSYY, CDR2 QGS, per germline. Trimming removed 0 bases from V and 8 bases from J, with 19 bases in between. The CDR3: CALGELGAGEYGKLIF. CDR3 coding DNA: TGTGCTCTTGGGGAACTAGGAGCAGGGGAATACGGGAAACTCATCTTT.

On this clone: Germline and junction disagree at one end, which may indicate a read error. The rearrangement links TRDV2 to TRDJ1; the D gene is possibly TRDD2 (5 bases). Germline V gene lookup returns CDR1 GEAIGNYY and CDR2 EKD. The CDR3 consists of 17 residues. Here the CDR3 DNA reads TGTGCCGCAGTCCCCCTACTTCTTGGAGAACACACCGATAAACTCACCTTT. Protein: CAAVPLLLGEHTDKLTF.

There are a few counts of this clone. This sequence joins TRDV1 and TRDJ1, with 10 bases aligning to TRDD3. This CDR3 is built from 21 residues. Germline loops: CDR1 TSWWSYY, CDR2 QGS. J was trimmed by 1 base and V by 4 bases; bases with no gene match: 21. The CDR3 loop is CALGVSLPKGNGGYLTDKLIF. The CDR3 region has the DNA TGTGCTCTTGGGGTTTCCCTTCCTAAGGGTAATGGGGGATACCTCACCGATAAACTCATCTTT.

The table lists this clone with a few counts. V and J are TRDV2 and TRDJ1; 9 bases match TRDD3. The germline V gene encodes CDR1 GEAIGNYY and CDR2 EKD. After removal of 3 bases from V and 0 bases from J, the junction contained 4 bases not matched to a gene. The CDR3 covers 15 residues. The CDR3, as DNA: TGTGCCTGTGACCTACTGGGGGAATACACCGATAAACTCATCTTT. This translates into CACDLLGEYTDKLIF.

As regards this clone: With a much larger clone just one base away, this may be a read error. The chain carries TRDV3 and TRDJ1, with 10 bases matching TRDD3. CDR1 TVYSNPD and CDR2 GDNSRS come from the germline V gene (reference sequence). This CDR3 contains 16 residues. CDR3 region: CALKVKGGYATDELIF. The CDR3, as DNA: TGTGCCTTGAAGGTTAAGGGGGGATACGCGACCGATGAACTCATCTTT.

Note on this clone: This clone may be a read error of a much larger clone one base away. The chain combines TRDV2 with TRDJ1; 9 bases align to TRDD3. Per the germline V gene, CDR1 is GEAIGNYY and CDR2 is EKD. The CDR3 runs 14 residues. J gave up 9 bases and V 3 bases, and 10 bases lay outside the gene matches. The CDR3 DNA reads TGTGCCTGTGACCCTATTACTGGGGGAGATGAACTCATCTTT. Its translation is CACDPITGGDELIF.